This is a list of T cell receptor beta chains from one sample in a study of T cell responses to AZD1222 COVID-19 vaccine. Profiling relied on immunoSEQ multiplex PCR, and the TCRdb table lists in-frame clones only, not all of them. This sample has 100,000 to 150,000 clones; 70% to 90% occur once, and the top ten carry approximately 20%. The sequencing here drew on peripheral blood, taken on day 0 of AZD1222 vaccination. These receptors came from an adult in good health. The CDR3 runs from the conserved cysteine through the conserved F or W. The D gene is left open where the match is weak. Size values are once, few and many counts, or a class for expanded clones, and some rows have none.

J | V | size | D | DNA | CDR3
TRBJ1-1 | TRBV6-2/TRBV6-3 | . | . | TGTGCCAGCAGTACCCGGAGGGCTGAAGCTTTCTTT | CASSTRRAEAFF
TRBJ1-2 | TRBV5-3 | . | . | TGTGCCAGAAGCTTGGCTCAGGGAGCTAACTATGGCTACACCTTC | CARSLAQGANYGYTF
TRBJ1-4 | TRBV19 | . | . | TGTGCCAGTAGTACGCGGGGACAAGGGAGAGAAAAACTGTTTTTT | CASSTRGQGREKLFF
TRBJ2-2 | TRBV5-4 | once | . | TGTGCCAGCAGCCCAACCTCGGGGGGCAAGGCCGGGGAGCTGTTTTTT | CASSPTSGGKAGELFF
TRBJ1-2 | TRBV20-1 | . | . | TGCAGGAGACGGGGAGGCTACACCTTC | CRRRGGYTF
TRBJ1-6 | TRBV28 | . | . | TGTGCCAGCAGGGCGGGATTAGGTTCACCCCTCCACTTT | CASRAGLGSPLHF
TRBJ2-3 | TRBV13 | . | . | TGTGCCAGCAGCCTACGATGGACAGATGCGCAGTATTTT | CASSLRWTDAQYF
TRBJ1-1 | TRBV9 | . | TRBD1 | TGTGCCAGCAGCGCACAACCGGGACAGGGGTTTAGCACTGAAGCTTTCTTT | CASSAQPGQGFSTEAFF
TRBJ1-5 | TRBV6-5 | . | . | TGTGCCAGCAGTTACCCTGGCCAGCCCCAGCATTTT | CASSYPGQPQHF
TRBJ2-2 | TRBV15 | . | . | TGTGCCACCAGCAGTGTGCCCCGTAGAGACGGGGAGCTGTTTTTT | CATSSVPRRDGELFF
TRBJ1-6 | TRBV4-2 | . | . | TGTGCCAGCAGCCAAGCGAATTCACCCCTCCACTTT | CASSQANSPLHF
TRBJ1-6 | TRBV4-1 | . | . | TGCGCCAGCAGCCCAAGAGACAGGTGGGGTTCACCCCTCCACTTT | CASSPRDRWGSPLHF
TRBJ2-6 | TRBV7-2 | . | . | TGTGCCAGCAGCTTAAAAGTCGCTGGGGCCAACGTCCTGACTTTC | CASSLKVAGANVLTF
TRBJ1-5 | TRBV5-1 | . | . | TGCGCCAGCAGCTTACAGCCCAGCCAGCCCCAGCATTTT | CASSLQPSQPQHF
TRBJ1-1 | TRBV5-1 | . | TRBD1 | TGCGCCAGCAGCCGGAAGACAGGGGCGAACACTGAAGCTTTCTTT | CASSRKTGANTEAFF